This T cell receptor beta chain is drawn from a study of CD8 T cells in Susac syndrome. Study findings and constraints: In total CD8+ repertoires, more than 15 Susac-specific public clones were found, and four or five in CD8+ TEMRA repertoires. In TEMRA cells and active patients, CD8+ clonal expansion in Susac reached its peak.

CD8+ and CD4+ T cells taken from blood had their TCR beta sequenced. Patients having Susac syndrome satisfied recently defined diagnostic criteria for definite or probable disease. Unmatched junction bases numbered 8, after V lost 3 bases and J lost 0 bases. From germline, CDR1 is LNHNV and CDR2 YYDKDF (reference sequence). CDR3 size: 17 residues. Details on this clonotype: What it binds is unknown.

An input of roughly 0.5 to 1 ug of RNA was subjected to reverse transcription using random hexamers. TCRdb reprocessed the immunoSEQ multiplex PCR reads with MiXCR, giving one entry per CDR3 protein. Of 200,000 or so distinct CDR3 sequences detected, 95% appear once; the ten largest clones hold around 0.15%. The source of this sequence is a human donor with Susac syndrome. The sample consisted of CD8+ T cells from PBMCs. The V call is TRBV15, the J call TRBJ1-5; TRBD1 matches 7 bases. The CDR3 reads CATSSSGTAYSNQPQHF. CDR3 coding DNA: TGTGCCACCAGCAGCTCTGGGACAGCTTATAGCAATCAGCCCCAGCATTTT.